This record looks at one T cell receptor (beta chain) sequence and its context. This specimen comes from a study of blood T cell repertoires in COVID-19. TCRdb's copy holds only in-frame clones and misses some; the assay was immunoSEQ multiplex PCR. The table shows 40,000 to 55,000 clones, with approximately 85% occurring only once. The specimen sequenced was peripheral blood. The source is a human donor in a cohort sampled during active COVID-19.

CDR3 loop: CAWSMGTGPSDTQYF. CDR3 bases: TGTGCCTGGAGTATGGGGACAGGGCCCTCAGATACGCAGTATTTT. The V call is TRBV30, the J call TRBJ2-3; 9 nucleotides match TRBD1. This CDR3 is 15 amino acids long. Germline lookup yields CDR1 GTSNPN and CDR2 SVGIG (reference sequence). V shed 2 bases, J shed 4 bases, and the junction held 7 bases outside the gene matches.